The sequence of this T cell receptor beta chain was determined in a study of cytomegalovirus exposure and HLA in healthy donors. Donors in the study were healthy people who gave bone marrow. The germline V gene has CDR1 LNHNV and CDR2 YYDKDF (reference sequence). The CDR3 has 15 amino acids. The V end was cut by 0 bases, the J end by 3 bases, with 11 bases between. Regarding the study as a whole: Across donors, most TCRs were seen rarely, yet some public ones were widespread.

Turning to this clone: What it binds is unknown.

The PCR made use of 60 Vbeta and 13 Jbeta primers. Produced via immunoSEQ multiplex PCR; TCRdb's table is partial and in-frame only. Its listing shows tens of thousands of clones. The sequencing sample was made of PBMCs. This TCR was sampled from a man between 50 and 59 years old in good health and CMV-seronegative. The rearrangement links TRBV15 to TRBJ1-2; D call uncertain. Here the CDR3 DNA reads TGTGCCACCAGCAGAGATTGGAGGGATGACTATGGCTACACCTTC. Protein sequence: CATSRDWRDDYGYTF.